These 11 T cell receptor beta chains came from one sample sequenced in a study of monozygotic twins with inflammatory bowel disease. From the 5' RACE reads, TCRdb lists one entry per CDR3 protein and no DNA. This sample's table has over 200,000 distinct CDR3 sequences. The sequenced sample was blood. These receptor sequences come from a human donor with ulcerative colitis or Crohn's disease, or a healthy co-twin of an affected twin (not recorded which).

V is TRBV5-1 and J is TRBJ2-1; checking the TCRdb D call of TRBD2 is not possible without DNA. The length of the CDR3 is 15 residues. CDR1 is SGHRS, CDR2 YFSETQ, per germline. The chain's CDR3 is CASSFGGSGVNEQFF.

The rearrangement joins TRBV20-1 to TRBJ1-1. There are 14 residues in the CDR3. Germline V lookup: CDR1 DFQATT, CDR2 SNEGSKA (reference sequence). The CDR3 sequence: CSARSGRLNTEAFF.

The chain joins TRBV14 to TRBJ2-1; TCRdb names TRBD2, which stays unverified in the absence of DNA. The CDR3 has 19 amino acids. The germline gives CDR1 SGHDN, CDR2 FVKESK. The CDR3 is CASSQQLFRRGALYNEQFF.

This chain joins TRBV11-2 and TRBJ1-2; the D call of TRBD1 rests on TCRdb alone, since no DNA is present to check it. CDR3 length: 13 amino acids. The germline V gene encodes CDR1 SGHAT and CDR2 FQNNGV. The CDR3 here is CASSPRTGGGYTF.

The rearrangement joins TRBV12-3 or TRBV12-4 to TRBJ1-1. The CDR3 runs to 11 residues. The CDR3 loop is CASSLVEEAFF.

The CDR3 loop is CASSLAVGQGSTEAFF. The genes are TRBV3-1 and TRBJ1-1; the D call from TCRdb, TRBD1, cannot be confirmed without DNA. The CDR3 extends over 16 amino acids. From germline, CDR1 is LGHDT and CDR2 YNNKEL (reference sequence).

V gene TRBV4-1 combines with J gene TRBJ2-7; absent DNA, TCRdb's TRBD2 call cannot be checked. Germline V gives CDR1 MGHRA, CDR2 YSYEKL. The CDR3 spans 16 residues. CDR3 residues: CASSQGSSGGYYEQCF.

J is TRBJ1-1 and V is TRBV7-6. CDR1 and CDR2 (germline): SGHVS, FNYEAQ. CDR3 length: 14 amino acids. The CDR3 is CASSLGQINTEAFF.

The chain joins TRBV25-1 to TRBJ2-7. CDR1 is MGHDK and CDR2 is SYGVNS in the germline V gene. The CDR3 covers 12 residues. The CDR3 here is CASAPSSYEQYF.

The chain carries TRBV5-1 and TRBJ2-7. The germline CDR1 and CDR2 sequences are SGHRS and YFSETQ. The CDR3 consists of 16 residues. The CDR3 sequence is CASSLAPDRSSYEQYF.

The chain is built from TRBV5-1 and TRBJ1-4; TCRdb names TRBD1, which stays unverified in the absence of DNA. Germline CDR1 and CDR2: SGHRS and YFSETQ. The CDR3 extends over 15 amino acids. The CDR3: CASSPLGDSGEKLFF.